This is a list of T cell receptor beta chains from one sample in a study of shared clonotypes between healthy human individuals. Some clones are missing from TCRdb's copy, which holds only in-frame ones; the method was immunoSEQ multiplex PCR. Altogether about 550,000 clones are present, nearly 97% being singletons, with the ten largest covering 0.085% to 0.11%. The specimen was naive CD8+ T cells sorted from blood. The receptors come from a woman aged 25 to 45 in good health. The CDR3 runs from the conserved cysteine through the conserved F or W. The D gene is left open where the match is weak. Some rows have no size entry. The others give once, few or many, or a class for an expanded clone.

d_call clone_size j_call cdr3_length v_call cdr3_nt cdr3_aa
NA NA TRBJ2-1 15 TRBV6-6 TGTGCCAGCTCACGGGGGCGGGTCTCCTACAATGAGCAGTTCTTC CASSRGRVSYNEQFF
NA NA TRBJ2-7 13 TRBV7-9 TGTGCCAGCAGCTTAGTTGGAGCCTACGAGCAGTACTTC CASSLVGAYEQYF
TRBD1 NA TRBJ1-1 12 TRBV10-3 TGTGCCATAAGGACAGGGGACACTGAAGCTTTCTTT CAIRTGDTEAFF
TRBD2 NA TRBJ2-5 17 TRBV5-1 TGCGCCAGCAGCTTCGGACTAGCGGGAGTAGTTTCGGAGACCCAGTACTTC CASSFGLAGVVSETQYF
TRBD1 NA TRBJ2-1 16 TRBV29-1 TGCAGCGTTGAAGGAACCAGGACAGGCTCCTACAATGAGCAGTTCTTC CSVEGTRTGSYNEQFF
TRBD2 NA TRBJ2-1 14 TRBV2 TGTGCCAGCTCCTCCACTAGCGGCTTCAATGAGCAGTTCTTC CASSSTSGFNEQFF
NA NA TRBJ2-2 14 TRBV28 TGTGCCAGCAGTTTGGGCCGTAACACCGGGGAGCTGTTTTTT CASSLGRNTGELFF
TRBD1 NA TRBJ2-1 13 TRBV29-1 TGCAGCGTTGAGGACAGGTTGAACAATGAGCAGTTCTTC CSVEDRLNNEQFF
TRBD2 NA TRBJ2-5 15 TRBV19 TGTGCCAGTACTCTGGGACTAGGGCAGCTAGAGACCCAGTACTTC CASTLGLGQLETQYF
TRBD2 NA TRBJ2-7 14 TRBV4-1 TGCGCCAGCAGCACCGGACTAGCGGCCTACGAGCAGTACTTC CASSTGLAAYEQYF
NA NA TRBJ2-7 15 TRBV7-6 TGTGCCAGCAGGTTTAGCGGAGATCGATCCTACGAGCAGTACTTC CASRFSGDRSYEQYF
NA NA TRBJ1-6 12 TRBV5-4 TGTGCCAGCAGCTTGGCTGGGACGCCCCTCCACTTT CASSLAGTPLHF
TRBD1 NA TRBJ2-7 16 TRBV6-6 TGTGCCAGCAGTTACTCTTTGGACAGGGGGCCCTACGAGCAGTACTTC CASSYSLDRGPYEQYF
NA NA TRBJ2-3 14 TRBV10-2 TGCGCCAGCAGTGACGGGTGGAGCACAGATACGCAGTATTTT CASSDGWSTDTQYF
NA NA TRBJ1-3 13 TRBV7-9 TGTGCCAGCAGCCACCCTCCTGGAAACACCATATATTTT CASSHPPGNTIYF
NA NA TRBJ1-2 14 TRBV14 TGTGCCAGCAGCCAAGGGCTGACAGTCTATGGCTACACCTTC CASSQGLTVYGYTF
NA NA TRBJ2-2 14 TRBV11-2 TGTGCCAGCAGCTTAGCTTGGGGCACCGGGGAGCTGTTTTTT CASSLAWGTGELFF
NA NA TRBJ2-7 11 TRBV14 TGTGCCAGCAGCCTAACCCACGAGCAGTACTTC CASSLTHEQYF
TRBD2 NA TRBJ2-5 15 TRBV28 TGTGCCAGCAGTTTTGGTAGCGGGATAGTTGAGACCCAGTACTTC CASSFGSGIVETQYF
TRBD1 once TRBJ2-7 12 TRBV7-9 TGTGCCAGCAGAGCAGGGGGTCGCGAGCAGTACTTC CASRAGGREQYF
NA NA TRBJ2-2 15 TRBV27 TGTGCCAGCAGTAAGACCCTCTCGTACACCGGGGAGCTGTTTTTT CASSKTLSYTGELFF
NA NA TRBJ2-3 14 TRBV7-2 TGTGCCAGCAGCTTAGTCCGGTACACAGATACGCAGTATTTT CASSLVRYTDTQYF
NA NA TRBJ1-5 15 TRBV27 TGTGCCAGCAGTTTTAATGGGGGTAGCAATCAGCCCCAGCATTTT CASSFNGGSNQPQHF
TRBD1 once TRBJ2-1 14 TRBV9 TGTGCCAGCAGCGCGGGACAGGGGGGCCATGAGCAGTTCTTC CASSAGQGGHEQFF
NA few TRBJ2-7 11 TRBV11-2 TGTGCCAGCAGCTCCTACTACGAGCAGTACTTC CASSSYYEQYF
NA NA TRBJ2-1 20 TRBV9 TGTGCCAGCAGCGTAGGTCCCAAAGGCCGGGACTCACGCTCCTACAATGAGCAGTTCTTC CASSVGPKGRDSRSYNEQFF
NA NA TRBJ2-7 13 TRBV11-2 TGTGCCAGCAGCGTATTTTCAACCTACGAGCAGTACTTC CASSVFSTYEQYF
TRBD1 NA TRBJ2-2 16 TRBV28 TGTGCCAGCAGTGTAACCGGGACAGGGAAGGCCGGGGAGCTGTTTTTT CASSVTGTGKAGELFF
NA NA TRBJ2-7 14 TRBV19 TGTGCCAGTAGTATAGCCGAGAGCTCCTACGAGCAGTACTTC CASSIAESSYEQYF
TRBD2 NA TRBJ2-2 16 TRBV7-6 TGTGCCAGCAGTCCCGGGACTAGCGGGAGGGCTGGGGAGCTGTTTTTT CASSPGTSGRAGELFF
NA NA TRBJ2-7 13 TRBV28 TGTGCCAGCAGCCAGCAGGGATTCCACGAGCAGTACTTC CASSQQGFHEQYF
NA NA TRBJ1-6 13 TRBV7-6 TGTGCCAGCAGCTTGAAAGGCAATTCACCCCTCCACTTT CASSLKGNSPLHF
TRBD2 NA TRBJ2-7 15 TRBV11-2 TGTGCCAGCAGCACACTAGCGGGGGGAGCCTACGAGCAGTACTTC CASSTLAGGAYEQYF
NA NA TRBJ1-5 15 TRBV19 TGTGCCAGTAGTATTCTCCTGATGAGCAATCAGCCCCAGCATTTT CASSILLMSNQPQHF
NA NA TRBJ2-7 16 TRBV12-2 TGTGCAAGTCGCTTCGGGCCATCAAATCGCACCTACGAGCAGTACTTC CASRFGPSNRTYEQYF
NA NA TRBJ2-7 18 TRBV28 TGTGCCAGCAGTTTCCCCCACTCGACAAACCCCAATTCCTACGAGCAGTACTTC CASSFPHSTNPNSYEQYF
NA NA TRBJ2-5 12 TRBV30 TGTGCCTGGGAGGGATCAATCCAGACCCAGTACTTC CAWEGSIQTQYF
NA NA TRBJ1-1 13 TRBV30 TGTGCCTATTTATTGGGAGCGGGCACTGAAGCTTTCTTT CAYLLGAGTEAFF
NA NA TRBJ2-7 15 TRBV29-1 TGCAGCGTTGTTTGGGCCAGGAGAGTAGCCTACGAGCAGTACTTC CSVVWARRVAYEQYF
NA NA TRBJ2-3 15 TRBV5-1 TGCGCCAGCAGCTTGAATAGCGTCAGCACAGATACGCAGTATTTT CASSLNSVSTDTQYF
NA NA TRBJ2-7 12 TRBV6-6 TGTGCCAGCAGCCAGGGGAGTCACGAGCAGTACTTC CASSQGSHEQYF
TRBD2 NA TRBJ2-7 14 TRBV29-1 TGCAGCGTTGGAGGTGGGAGGGGTTCCTACGAGCAGTACTTC CSVGGGRGSYEQYF
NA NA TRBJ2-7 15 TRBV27 TGTGCCAGCAGTTTAGGCTCAGGCCCCTTTCACGAGCAGTACTTC CASSLGSGPFHEQYF
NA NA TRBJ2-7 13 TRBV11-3 TGTGCCAGCAGCCCGGGACCACCCCTCGAGCAGTACTTC CASSPGPPLEQYF
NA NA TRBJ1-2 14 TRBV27 TGTGCCAGCAGTTCATCCGGACAGTTGTATGGCTACACCTTC CASSSSGQLYGYTF
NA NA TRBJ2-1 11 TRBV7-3 TGTGCCAGCAGCTTAGGGGGTGAGCAGTTCTTC CASSLGGEQFF
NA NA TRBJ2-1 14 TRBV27 TGTGCCAGCAGTTTCGGGCAGGGGAGGAATGAGCAGTTCTTC CASSFGQGRNEQFF
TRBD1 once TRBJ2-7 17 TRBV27 TGTGCCAGCAGTTTAACTCAACAGGGGGGTCCTCCTTACGAGCAGTACTTC CASSLTQQGGPPYEQYF
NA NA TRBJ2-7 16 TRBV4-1 TGCGCCAGCAGCCAAGAGAACAGCGTATTTTCCTACGAGCAGTACTTC CASSQENSVFSYEQYF
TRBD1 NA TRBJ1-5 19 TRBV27 TGTGCCAGCAGTTTAGCCCGGACAGGTAGCCTGGGGCACAATCAGCCCCAGCATTTT CASSLARTGSLGHNQPQHF
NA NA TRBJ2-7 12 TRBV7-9 TGTGCCAGCAGCTCCCTCGGCTACGAGCAGTACTTC CASSSLGYEQYF
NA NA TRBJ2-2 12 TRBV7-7 TGTGCCAGCAGCCCCGATGACGGGGAGCTGTTTTTT CASSPDDGELFF
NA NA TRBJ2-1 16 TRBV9 TGTGCCAGCAGCGTGGGTAGCGGACCCTCCTACAATGAGCAGTTCTTC CASSVGSGPSYNEQFF
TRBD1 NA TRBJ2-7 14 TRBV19 TGTGCCAGTAGTATCGCCAGGGGGAGCTACGAGCAGTACTTC CASSIARGSYEQYF
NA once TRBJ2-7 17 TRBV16 TGTGCCAGCAGCCAATCCCCAGGGGGAGGAACAACCTACGAGCAGTACTTC CASSQSPGGGTTYEQYF
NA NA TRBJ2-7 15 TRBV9 TGTGCCAGCAGCGTAGCTCCAGCGGGCTCCTACGAGCAGTACTTC CASSVAPAGSYEQYF
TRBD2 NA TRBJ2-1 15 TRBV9 TGTGCCAGCAGCGTAGTGGCGGGAGGGCCCAATGAGCAGTTCTTC CASSVVAGGPNEQFF